This T cell receptor (beta chain) derives from a study of immune evolution from preneoplasia to lung adenocarcinoma. Study findings and constraints: Later-stage lesions appeared to have more T cells, more diversity, less clonality. Normal lung had the highest top T cell clone frequencies.

In regard to this clone: Its antigen remains unknown.

Histologic diagnosis was independently verified by two lung pathologists. After pathologic assessment, macro-dissection selected premalignant or tumor cells for extraction. The assay was immunoSEQ multiplex PCR, and TCRdb's table has in-frame clones only and misses some. Of about 6,500 clones in the sample, 65% to 80% were seen once. CDR1 is SGDLS and CDR2 is YYNGEE in the germline V gene. The CDR3 has 14 amino acids. V lost 4 bases, J lost 4 bases, and 6 bases stayed unmatched. The source of this sequence is an older donor with lung adenocarcinoma. Sequenced: FFPE lung adenocarcinoma in situ tissue. This chain uses TRBV9 with TRBJ1-2, with 8 bases matching TRBD1. The chain's CDR3 is CASSQDRAIYGYTF. The CDR3 region has the DNA TGTGCCAGCAGCCAGGACAGGGCTATCTATGGCTACACCTTC.